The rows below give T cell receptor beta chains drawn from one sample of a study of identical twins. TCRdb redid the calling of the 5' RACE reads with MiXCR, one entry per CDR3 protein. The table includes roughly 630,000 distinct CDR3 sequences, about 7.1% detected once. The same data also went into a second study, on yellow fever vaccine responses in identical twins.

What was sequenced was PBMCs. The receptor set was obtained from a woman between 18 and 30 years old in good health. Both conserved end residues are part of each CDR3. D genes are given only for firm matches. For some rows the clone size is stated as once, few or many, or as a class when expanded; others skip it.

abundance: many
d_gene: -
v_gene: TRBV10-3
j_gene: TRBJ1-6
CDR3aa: CAISGGQNLSGSPLHF
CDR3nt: TGTGCCATCAGTGGGGGTCAGAATTTGTCCGGGTCACCCCTCCACTTT

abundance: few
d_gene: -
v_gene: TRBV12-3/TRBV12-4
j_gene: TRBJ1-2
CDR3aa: CASRGDNYGYTF
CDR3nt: TGTGCCAGCAGAGGGGACAACTATGGCTACACCTTC

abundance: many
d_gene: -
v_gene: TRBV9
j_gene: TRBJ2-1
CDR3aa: CASTQDGSSYNEQFF
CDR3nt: TGTGCCAGCACCCAGGACGGGAGCTCCTACAATGAGCAGTTCTTC

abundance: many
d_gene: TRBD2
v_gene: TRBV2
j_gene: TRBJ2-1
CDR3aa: CASNPGLAGSLAYNEQFF
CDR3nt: TGTGCCAGCAATCCGGGACTAGCGGGAAGTCTGGCCTACAATGAGCAGTTCTTC

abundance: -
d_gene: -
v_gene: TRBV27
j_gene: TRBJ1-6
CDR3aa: CASSLYGSYNSPLHF
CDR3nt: TGTGCCAGCAGTTTATATGGCTCCTATAATTCACCCCTCCACTTT

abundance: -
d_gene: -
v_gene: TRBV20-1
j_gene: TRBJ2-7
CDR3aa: CSARDGYYEQYF
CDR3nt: TGCAGTGCTCGGGACGGATACTACGAGCAGTACTTC

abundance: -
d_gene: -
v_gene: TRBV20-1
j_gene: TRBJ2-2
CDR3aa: CSASEWSNTGELFF
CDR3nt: TGCAGTGCTAGTGAGTGGTCCAACACCGGGGAGCTGTTTTTT

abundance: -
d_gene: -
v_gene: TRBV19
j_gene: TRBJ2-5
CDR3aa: CASSPLVEETQYF
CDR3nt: TGTGCCAGTAGTCCCCTCGTGGAAGAGACCCAGTACTTC

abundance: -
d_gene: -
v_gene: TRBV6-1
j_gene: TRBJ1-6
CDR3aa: CASTPGTNNSPLHF
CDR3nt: TGTGCCAGCACACCCGGGACGAATAATTCACCCCTCCACTTT

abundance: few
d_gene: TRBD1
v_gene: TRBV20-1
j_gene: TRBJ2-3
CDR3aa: CSAANPQGRTDTQYF
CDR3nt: TGCAGTGCGGCCAACCCACAGGGGAGAACAGATACGCAGTATTTT

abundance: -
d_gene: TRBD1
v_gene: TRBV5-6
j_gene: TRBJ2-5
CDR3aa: CASSVRRGETQYF
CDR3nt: TGTGCCAGCAGCGTACGCAGGGGGGAGACCCAGTACTTC

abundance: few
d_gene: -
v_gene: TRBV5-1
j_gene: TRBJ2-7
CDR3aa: CASSSGTPPYEQYF
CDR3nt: TGCGCCAGCAGCTCCGGGACCCCACCCTACGAGCAGTACTTC

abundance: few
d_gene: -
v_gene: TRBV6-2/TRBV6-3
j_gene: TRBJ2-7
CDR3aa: CASSYGAFTDEQYF
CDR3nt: TGTGCCAGCAGTTACGGTGCGTTTACGGACGAGCAGTACTTC

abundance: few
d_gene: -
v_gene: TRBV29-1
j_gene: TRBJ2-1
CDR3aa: CSVEDPARREQFF
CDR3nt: TGCAGCGTTGAAGATCCGGCTAGACGCGAGCAGTTCTTC

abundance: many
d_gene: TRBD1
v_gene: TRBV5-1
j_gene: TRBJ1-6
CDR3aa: CASSLGQDNSPLHF
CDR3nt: TGTGCCAGCAGCCTCGGACAGGATAATTCACCCCTCCACTTT

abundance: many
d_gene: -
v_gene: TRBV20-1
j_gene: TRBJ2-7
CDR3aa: CSASGDGSYEQYF
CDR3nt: TGCAGTGCTAGTGGGGACGGTTCCTACGAGCAGTACTTC

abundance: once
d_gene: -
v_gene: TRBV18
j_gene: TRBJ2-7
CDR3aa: CASSPPVGSYEQYF
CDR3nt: TGTGCCAGCTCACCACCGGTAGGATCCTACGAGCAGTACTTC

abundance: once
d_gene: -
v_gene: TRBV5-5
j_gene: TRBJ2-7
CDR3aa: CASSLAGSGEQNF
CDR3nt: TGTGCCAGCAGCTTGGCCGGGAGCGGCGAGCAGAACTTC

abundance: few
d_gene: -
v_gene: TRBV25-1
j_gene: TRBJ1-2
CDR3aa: CASSESTDNYGYTF
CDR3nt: TGTGCCAGCAGTGAATCTACGGACAACTATGGCTACACCTTC

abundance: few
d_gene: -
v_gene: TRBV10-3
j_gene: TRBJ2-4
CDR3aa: CAISERENIQYF
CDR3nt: TGTGCCATCAGTGAGAGAGAAAACATTCAGTACTTC

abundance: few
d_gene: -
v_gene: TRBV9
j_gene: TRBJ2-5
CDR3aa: CASSPLRGGAKETQYF
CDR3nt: TGTGCCAGCAGCCCCCTGCGAGGAGGGGCTAAAGAGACCCAGTACTTC

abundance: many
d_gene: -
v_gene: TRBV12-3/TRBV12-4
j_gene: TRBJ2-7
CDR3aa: CASSFLSGHWDEQYF
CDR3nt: TGTGCCAGCAGTTTTTTGTCTGGTCATTGGGACGAGCAGTACTTC

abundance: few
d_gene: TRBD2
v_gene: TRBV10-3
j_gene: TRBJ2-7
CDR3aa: CAISEPGLAGDEQYF
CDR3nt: TGTGCCATCAGTGAGCCGGGACTAGCGGGGGACGAGCAGTACTTC

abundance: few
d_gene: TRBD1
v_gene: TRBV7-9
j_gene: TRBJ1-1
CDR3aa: CASSPGQGRTFF
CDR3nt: TGTGCCAGCAGCCCGGGACAGGGTCGAACTTTCTTT

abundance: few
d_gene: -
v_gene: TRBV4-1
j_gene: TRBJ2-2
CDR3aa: CASSQEPGHTGELFF
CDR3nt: TGCGCCAGCAGCCAAGAGCCGGGGCACACCGGGGAGCTGTTTTTT

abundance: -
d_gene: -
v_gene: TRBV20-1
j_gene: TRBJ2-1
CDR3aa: CSARGGATSRLNNEQFF
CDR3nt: TGCAGTGCTAGAGGGGGGGCCACTTCCCGTCTGAACAATGAGCAGTTCTTC

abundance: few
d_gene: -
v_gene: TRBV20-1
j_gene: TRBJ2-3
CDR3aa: CSARDLRGPTDTQYF
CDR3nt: TGCAGTGCTAGAGATCTGCGGGGCCCAACAGATACGCAGTATTTT

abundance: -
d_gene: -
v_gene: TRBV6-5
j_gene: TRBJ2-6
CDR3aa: CASSSVPGANVLTF
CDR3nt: TGTGCCAGCAGTTCGGTACCTGGGGCCAACGTCCTGACTTTC

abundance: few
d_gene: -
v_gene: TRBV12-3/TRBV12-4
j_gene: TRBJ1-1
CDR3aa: CASSRGGNVEAFF
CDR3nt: TGTGCCAGCTCACGGGGGGGAAACGTTGAAGCTTTCTTT

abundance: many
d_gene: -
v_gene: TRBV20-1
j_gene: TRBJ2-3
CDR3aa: CSARDPRDTDTQYF
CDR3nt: TGCAGTGCTAGAGATCCGCGGGATACAGATACGCAGTATTTT

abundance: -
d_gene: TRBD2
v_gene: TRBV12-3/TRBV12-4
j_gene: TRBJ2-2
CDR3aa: CASRPGGTGELFF
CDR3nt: TGTGCCAGCAGGCCGGGAGGAACCGGGGAGCTGTTTTTT

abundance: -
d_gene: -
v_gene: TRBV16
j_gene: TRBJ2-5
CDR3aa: CASSQPGAKETQYF
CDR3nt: TGTGCCAGCAGCCAACCGGGGGCGAAAGAGACCCAGTACTTC

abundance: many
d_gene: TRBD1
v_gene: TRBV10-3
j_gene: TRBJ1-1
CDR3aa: CAIGTGTDEAFF
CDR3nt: TGTGCCATCGGGACAGGTACGGATGAGGCTTTCTTT

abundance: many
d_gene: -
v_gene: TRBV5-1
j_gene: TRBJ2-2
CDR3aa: CASSLASVANTGELFF
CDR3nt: TGCGCCAGCAGCTTGGCGTCCGTCGCGAACACCGGGGAGCTGTTTTTT

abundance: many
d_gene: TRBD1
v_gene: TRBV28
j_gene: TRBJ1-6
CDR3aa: CASSAPQGQNSPLHF
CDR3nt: TGTGCCAGCAGTGCCCCACAGGGGCAGAATTCACCCCTCCACTTT

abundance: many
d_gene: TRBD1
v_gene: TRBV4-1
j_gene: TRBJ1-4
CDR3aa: CASSQGQGSTNEKLFF
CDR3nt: TGCGCCAGCAGCCAAGGACAGGGAAGTACTAATGAAAAACTGTTTTTT

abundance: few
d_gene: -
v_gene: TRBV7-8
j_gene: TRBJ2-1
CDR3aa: CASSLHRVDEQFF
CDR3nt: TGTGCCAGCAGCTTACACAGGGTCGATGAGCAGTTCTTC

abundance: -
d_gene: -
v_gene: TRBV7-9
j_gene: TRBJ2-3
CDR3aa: CASSLVSQGPADTQYF
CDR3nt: TGTGCCAGCAGCTTAGTTTCGCAGGGTCCGGCAGATACGCAGTATTTT

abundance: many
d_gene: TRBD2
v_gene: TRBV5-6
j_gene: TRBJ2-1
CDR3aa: CASRGRGSNEQFF
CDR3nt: TGTGCCAGCAGGGGGAGGGGTAGCAATGAGCAGTTCTTC

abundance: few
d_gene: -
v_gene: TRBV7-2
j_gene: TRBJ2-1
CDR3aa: CASSLWTPTEQFF
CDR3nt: TGTGCCAGCAGCCTTTGGACACCGACTGAGCAGTTCTTC

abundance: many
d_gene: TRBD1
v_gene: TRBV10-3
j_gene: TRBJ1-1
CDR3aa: CAIGGQGRNTEAFF
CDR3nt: TGTGCCATCGGGGGACAGGGAAGGAACACTGAAGCTTTCTTT

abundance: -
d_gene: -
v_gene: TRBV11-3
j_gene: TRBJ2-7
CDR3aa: CASSPSLGTYEQYF
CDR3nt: TGTGCCAGCAGCCCATCCCTGGGAACCTACGAGCAGTACTTC

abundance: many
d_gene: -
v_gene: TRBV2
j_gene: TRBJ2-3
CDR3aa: CASSEERGYTDTQYF
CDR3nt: TGTGCCAGCAGTGAAGAGCGTGGATACACAGATACGCAGTATTTT

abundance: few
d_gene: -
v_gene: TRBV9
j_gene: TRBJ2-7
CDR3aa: CASSPTLRAEQYF
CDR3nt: TGTGCCAGCAGCCCCACCCTGAGAGCGGAGCAGTACTTC